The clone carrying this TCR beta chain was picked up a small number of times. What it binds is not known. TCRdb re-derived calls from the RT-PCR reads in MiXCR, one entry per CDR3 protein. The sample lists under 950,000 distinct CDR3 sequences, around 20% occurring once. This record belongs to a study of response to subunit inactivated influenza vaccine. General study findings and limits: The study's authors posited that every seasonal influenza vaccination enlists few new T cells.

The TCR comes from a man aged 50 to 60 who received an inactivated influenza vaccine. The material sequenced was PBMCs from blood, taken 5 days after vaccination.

CDR3 sequence reads: CASSYPSPYNEQFF. CDR3 DNA sequence: TGTGCCAGCAGTTACCCCTCTCCCTACAATGAGCAGTTCTTC. The chain joins TRBV6-2 or TRBV6-3 to TRBJ2-1, with D uncertain. Germline CDR1 MNHEY, CDR2 SVGEGT. With 2 bases removed from V and 2 bases from J, the gap between germline ends came to 7 bases. The CDR3 covers 14 residues.